Sequencing of this T cell receptor beta chain was carried out in a study of blood T cell repertoires in COVID-19. Across the study: Researchers got acute and convalescent COVID-19 samples from the United States, Italy and Spain.

Under the authors' procedure: Amplification of reference gene primers was used by the study to estimate nucleated cell counts. Here immunoSEQ multiplex PCR was the method, and the copy in TCRdb shows in-frame clones only, minus some. From that table come the V and J calls and clone size; the DNA was used to work out D and trimming. Of under 250,000 clones in the sample, about 90% were seen once. The count of this clone is one. Germline CDR1 reads MDHEN; CDR2 reads SYDVKM. After removal of 8 bases from V and 0 bases from J, the junction contained 10 bases not matched to a gene. This CDR3 has 16 amino acids. Self-reported history from a screening survey and questionnaire set each donor's cohort.

The receptor was isolated from a woman aged 30 to 39 with acute COVID-19. Sequenced: PBMCs or T cells enriched from blood (not recorded which). The rearrangement links TRBV28 to TRBJ1-5, with 7 bases lining up with TRBD1. The CDR3 spells CASCLLGQNSNQPQHF. Written as DNA, the CDR3 is TGTGCCAGCTGCTTATTGGGACAGAATAGCAATCAGCCCCAGCATTTT.